This TCR beta chain was found in a study of cytomegalovirus exposure and HLA in healthy donors. PCR amplification relied on 60 Vbeta primers (plus 13 Jbeta primers). Here immunoSEQ multiplex PCR was the method, and the copy in TCRdb shows in-frame clones only, minus some. The sample yields around 130,000 clones, 83% seen once. J gave up 7 bases and V 6 bases, and 6 bases lay outside the gene matches. Germline V lookup: CDR1 MNHEY, CDR2 SVGAGI. This CDR3 is 13 amino acids long. The clonotype originates from a girl aged 2-10 years in good health and CMV-seronegative. J is TRBJ2-7 and V is TRBV6-5, with 10 bases aligning to TRBD1. The source material was PBMCs. CDR3 nucleotides: TGTGCCAGCAGAAGGGACAGGGGCGGGGAGCAGTACTTC. Amino acid sequence: CASRRDRGGEQYF.